The clone carrying this T cell receptor (beta chain) was seen a single time. The antigen remains undetermined. V dropped 4 bases and J dropped 5 bases, with 17 bases sitting between them. Germline CDR1 and CDR2: SGHTA and FQGNSA. This CDR3 has 15 residues. The data derive from a study of shared clonotypes between healthy human individuals. Study in general: The cohort comprised a couple of women and three men. Their ages spanned 18 to 49 years.

Into CD45RA+ naive and CD45RA-negative memory subsets, the CD4+ cells were split. TCRdb's table, derived via immunoSEQ multiplex PCR, lists solely in-frame clones and lacks some. The table includes some 2,100,000 clones, under 97% detected once. General study points: Non-shared clonotypes had lower generation probabilities than those shared by all four donors.

This clonotype was sampled from a man in his late teens or twenties in good health. Sequenced: naive CD4+ T cells sorted from blood. Subset reported: CD45RA+ positively selected. The chain is built from TRBV7-2 and TRBJ2-5, with D possibly TRBD1 on 6 matching bases. The CDR3 loop reads CASSYQTGGMETQYF. The CDR3 bases are TGTGCCAGCAGCTACCAGACAGGAGGTATGGAGACCCAGTACTTC.